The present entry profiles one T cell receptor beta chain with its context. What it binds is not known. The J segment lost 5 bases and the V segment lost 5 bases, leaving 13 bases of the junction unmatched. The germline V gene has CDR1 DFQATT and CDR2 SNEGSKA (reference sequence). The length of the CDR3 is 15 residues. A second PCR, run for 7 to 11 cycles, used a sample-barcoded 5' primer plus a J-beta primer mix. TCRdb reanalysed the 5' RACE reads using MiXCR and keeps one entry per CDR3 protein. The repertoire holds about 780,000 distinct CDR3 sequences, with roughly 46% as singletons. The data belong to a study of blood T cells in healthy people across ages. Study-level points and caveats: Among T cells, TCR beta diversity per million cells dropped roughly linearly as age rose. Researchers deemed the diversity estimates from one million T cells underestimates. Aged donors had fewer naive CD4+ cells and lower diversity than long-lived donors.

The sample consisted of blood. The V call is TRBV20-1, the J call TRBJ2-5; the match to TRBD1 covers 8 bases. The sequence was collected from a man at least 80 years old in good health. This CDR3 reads CSALSRTGSGETQYF. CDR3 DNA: TGCAGTGCTTTATCTAGGACAGGGTCGGGGGAGACCCAGTACTTC.